The 16 T cell receptor beta chains below all came from one sample that was sequenced in a study of T cell repertoires in cytomegalovirus infection (dated by TCRdb to the late 2010s). The listed sequencing device is Illumina HiSeq 1500. The public reads were reprocessed in TCRdb via fastp at Q25 and MiXCR, keeping in-frame beta chains. CDR3 protein sequences are deduplicated, and each keeps its most common genes and DNA. The sample table holds about 460,000 distinct CDR3 sequences, of which 11% were seen once. The ten largest account for about 9.4% of the sample. Material for sequencing was PBMCs. The receptors come from a human donor in good health (CMV status not recorded). Some clones in this sample may be carry-over from other donors' samples.

In DNA, the CDR3 is TGTGCCAGCAGTTTAGGGGGGAGTGCAGCCTATGGCTACACCTTC. As protein: CASSLGGSAAYGYTF. V gene TRBV28 combines with J gene TRBJ1-2; D is perhaps TRBD1 (5 bases). V was trimmed by 2 bases and J by 4 bases, leaving 14 bases between them. The CDR3 totals 15 residues. Germline V CDR1 and CDR2: MDHEN, SYDVKM.

The rearrangement uses TRBV24-1 and TRBJ2-5; tentatively, D is TRBD1 or TRBD2 (5 bases each). The CDR3 extends over 15 amino acids. Between the trimmed V and J ends, which lost 2 bases and 5 bases, there was a span of 14 bases. The germline V gene has CDR1 KGHDR and CDR2 SFDVKD. The CDR3, as DNA: TGTGCCACCAGTGATTGGACTCCAGGGCGGGAGACCCAGTACTTC. Translating gives CATSDWTPGRETQYF.

The chain recombines TRBV19 with TRBJ1-5; D might be TRBD1 (5 bases). CDR1 LNHDA and CDR2 SQIVND come from the germline V gene (reference sequence). CDR3 length: 16 amino acids. V lost 3 bases, J lost 6 bases, and 18 bases lay in between. The CDR3 nucleotides are TGTGCCAGTAGTATCCCGCCCCCCGGAAGGGGTCAGCCCCAGCATTTT. It is translated as CASSIPPPGRGQPQHF.

Ten or more counts support this clonotype. The genes are TRBV7-6 and TRBJ2-1; tentative D call: TRBD2 (6 bases). This CDR3 comprises 12 residues. CDR1 is SGHVS, CDR2 FNYEAQ, per germline. Trimming cost V 3 bases and J 10 bases, with 10 bases left between them. This chain's CDR3 is CASSLTSNEQFF. In nucleotides, the CDR3 is TGTGCCAGCAGCTTGACTAGTAACGAGCAGTTCTTC. Variable domain in full (rest from reference TRBV7-6 and TRBJ2-1): GAGVSQSPRYKVTKRGQDVALRCDPISGHVSLYWYRQALGQGPEFLTYFNYEAQQDKSGLPNDRFSAERPEGSISTLTIQRTEQRDSAMYRCASSLTSNEQFFGPGTRLTVL.

This clonotype was recorded at least ten times. The gene calls are TRBV7-2 and TRBJ1-2; D possibly corresponds to TRBD1 (5 bases). The CDR3 length is 16 residues. Trimming shortened V by 1 base and J by 2 bases, and 14 bases separated the two germline ends. Per germline, CDR1 SGHTA and CDR2 FQGNSA. CDR3: CASSLVGEGLNYGYTF. DNA of the CDR3: TGTGCCAGCAGCTTAGTAGGTGAGGGGTTGAACTATGGCTACACCTTC. The full variable domain, with the rest looked up from reference TRBV7-2 and TRBJ1-2, is GAGVSQSPSNKVTEKGKDVELRCDPISGHTALYWYRQSLGQGLEFLIYFQGNSAPDKSGLPSDRFSAERTGGSVSTLTIQRTQQEDSAVYLCASSLVGEGLNYGYTFGSGTRLTVV.

The chain recombines TRBV9 with TRBJ2-5, with 9 nucleotides matching TRBD2. J lost 3 bases, V lost 4 bases, and 7 bases had no gene match. The CDR3 has 15 amino acids. From germline, CDR1 is SGDLS and CDR2 YYNGEE. The CDR3: CASSFGLAREETQYF. CDR3 sequence (DNA): TGTGCCAGCAGCTTTGGACTAGCGAGAGAAGAGACCCAGTACTTC.

This clonotype was counted many times. The chain links TRBV7-7 to TRBJ2-2; D may be TRBD2 (6 bases). The CDR3 covers 14 residues. The germline gives CDR1 SSHAT, CDR2 FNYEAQ (reference sequence). V was pared by 5 bases and J by 5 bases, with 12 bases between. The CDR3 loop reads CASSPPGGTGELFF. CDR3 DNA: TGTGCCAGCAGCCCACCTGGAGGGACCGGGGAGCTGTTTTTT.

This clonotype was detected a few times. The chain joins TRBV29-1 to TRBJ1-1; possibly TRBD1 for D (5 bases). Germline CDR1 reads SQVTM; CDR2 reads ANQGSEA. The V gene lost 0 bases and the J gene lost 6 bases, with 17 bases spanning the gap. This CDR3 is 15 amino acids long. The CDR3: CSVEDYAVGDPEAFF. CDR3 DNA: TGCAGCGTTGAAGATTATGCAGTGGGGGACCCTGAAGCTTTCTTT.

This clonotype has only a few counts. The V gene is TRBV20-1, the J gene TRBJ2-7; 13 positions match TRBD2. V shed 6 bases, J shed 7 bases, and the junction held 9 bases outside the gene matches. Germline CDR1 and CDR2: DFQATT and SNEGSKA (reference sequence). The CDR3 extends over 14 amino acids. The CDR3 region has the DNA TGCAGTGCCCCTTTACTAGCGGGAGGGGGTGAGCAGTACTTC. Encoded protein: CSAPLLAGGGEQYF.

The rearrangement joins TRBV9 to TRBJ2-5; 9 bases map to TRBD2. After removal of 0 bases from V and 3 bases from J, the junction contained 3 bases not matched to a gene. CDR1 and CDR2 from the germline V gene are SGDLS and YYNGEE. The CDR3 consists of 15 residues. For the CDR3, the DNA is TGTGCCAGCAGCGTAGGGCCTAGCGGGGAAGAGACCCAGTACTTC. It translates to CASSVGPSGEETQYF.

The V call is TRBV15, the J call TRBJ2-3; TRBD2 matches at 7 bases. The CDR3 sequence is 16 residues long. Germline-derived CDR1 and CDR2 are LNHNV and YYDKDF (reference sequence). The V gene end was trimmed by 1 base and the J gene end by 5 bases; junction bases not matched to a gene: 9. The CDR3 reads CATSRGSGGSGDTQYF. In DNA, the CDR3 is TGTGCCACCAGCAGAGGTTCCGGCGGGAGTGGAGATACGCAGTATTTT.

In its sample, this clonotype was seen a few times. The gene calls are TRBV6-6 and TRBJ2-7; D ambiguous. There are 11 residues in the CDR3. The V gene's germline CDR1 is MNHNY and CDR2 SVGAGI (reference sequence). V gave up 5 bases and J gave up 7 bases, with 9 bases separating them. In DNA form, the CDR3 reads TGTGCCAGCAGTCCCACGAGGGAGCAGTACTTC. As protein: CASSPTREQYF.

This clonotype showed up many times. The J gene is TRBJ1-5, the V gene TRBV7-2; TRBD1 agrees at 12 bases. The CDR3 is 15 amino acids. V lost 4 bases and J lost 3; bases outside the gene matches: 1. Looked up from germline, CDR1 is SGHTA and CDR2 is FQGNSA. CDR3 sequence (DNA): TGTGCCAGCAGCTGGGGACAGGGGGCCAATCAGCCCCAGCATTTT. Its translation: CASSWGQGANQPQHF.

This clonotype has a handful of counts. This chain joins TRBV5-1 and TRBJ2-7; 7 nucleotides align to TRBD1. The CDR3 loop spans 16 amino acids. Germline loops: CDR1 SGHRS, CDR2 YFSETQ. The ends lost 0 bases at V and 0 bases at J; junction bases unmatched: 6. CDR3: CASSLGRGQSSYEQYF. In DNA form, the CDR3 reads TGCGCCAGCAGCTTGGGCCGGGGACAGAGCTCCTACGAGCAGTACTTC.

The chain combines TRBV5-6 with TRBJ1-1, with D tentatively TRBD1 (5 bases). The CDR3 consists of 14 residues. Trimming pared 0 bases from V and 7 bases from J, leaving 13 bases between. Germline CDR1 and CDR2: SGHDT and YYEEEE. DNA for the CDR3: TGTGCCAGCAGCTTGGCGAGTAGGGGCCTTGAAGCTTTCTTT. Protein sequence: CASSLASRGLEAFF. The full variable domain, its missing parts supplied by reference TRBV5-6 and TRBJ1-1, is DAGVTQSPTHLIKTRGQQVTLRCSPKSGHDTVSWYQQALGQGPQFIFQYYEEEERQRGNFPDRFSGHQFPNYSSELNVNALLLGDSALYLCASSLASRGLEAFFGQGTRLTVV.

This clonotype has a count of ten or more. This may be a read error, as it is one base from a much larger clone. The chain uses TRBV7-3 and TRBJ1-1; D gene uncertain. CDR3 length: 13 amino acids. Between the trimmed V and J ends, which lost 2 bases and 1 base, there was a span of 5 bases. Looked up from germline, CDR1 is SGHTA and CDR2 is FQGTGA. The CDR3 bases are TGTGCCAGCAGCTTATACTCGAACACTGAAGCTTTCTTT. Translated: CASSLYSNTEAFF.